Below, 21 T cell receptor beta chains from the same sample are listed, as sequenced in a study of blood T cells in healthy people across ages (dated by TCRdb to the mid-2010s). Library generation was performed with 5' RACE. A second roughly 6 to 11 cycle PCR used a sample-barcoded 5' primer and a J-beta primer mix. In-frame beta chains were kept once TCRdb had trimmed the public reads at Q25 with fastp and called clones with MiXCR. Rows are combined by CDR3 protein, so each entry shows the most common genes and DNA. The sample profile shows 1,800,000 or so distinct CDR3 sequences; roughly two fifths of them were found once. About 23% of the sample goes to the ten largest clones. The specimen sequenced was blood. These receptors came from a human donor in good health.

There are a few counts of this clonotype. This chain joins TRBV5-1 and TRBJ2-5; D may correspond to TRBD1 or TRBD2 (5 bases each). Germline V gives CDR1 SGHRS, CDR2 YFSETQ. This CDR3 has 15 amino acids. Trimming left V 6 bases short and J 0 bases short, with 15 bases between. The CDR3 DNA sequence: TGCGCCAGCACGGCGAATGGGGGTTACCAAGAGACCCAGTACTTC. Translating it yields CASTANGGYQETQYF.

The chain is built from TRBV7-8 and TRBJ2-1; 11 bases line up with TRBD1. The CDR3 covers 15 residues. Germline V gene data show CDR1 as SGHVS and CDR2 as FQNEAQ. The J segment lost 7 bases and the V segment lost 5 bases, leaving 7 bases of the junction unmatched. CDR3 protein: CASSPRTGGFNEQFF. The CDR3 DNA is TGTGCCAGCAGCCCCCGGACAGGGGGCTTTAATGAGCAGTTCTTC.

The CDR3 DNA sequence: TGTGCCAGCAGTTTTAGGGGACAGGGCGGGGGCTACACCTTC. Its translation is CASSFRGQGGGYTF. This sequence joins TRBV12-3 or TRBV12-4 and TRBJ1-2; TRBD1 agrees at 9 bases. The CDR3 sequence is 14 residues long. V shed 3 bases, J shed 8 bases, and the junction held 7 bases outside the gene matches.

This clonotype has only one observation. The chain links TRBV4-3 to TRBJ2-5; D perhaps matches TRBD2 (6 bases). The CDR3 contains 14 residues. Germline loops: CDR1 LGHNA, CDR2 YSLEER. The V gene lost 0 bases and the J gene lost 9 bases, with 14 bases spanning the gap. This CDR3 reads CASSQDPGSGAQYF. The CDR3, as DNA: TGCGCCAGCAGCCAAGACCCGGGATCGGGGGCCCAGTACTTC.

This sequence joins TRBV29-1 and TRBJ1-1; TRBD1 is a possible D gene (6 bases). This CDR3 has 13 amino acids. The germline gives CDR1 SQVTM, CDR2 ANQGSEA. With 7 bases removed from V and 10 bases from J, the gap between germline ends came to 22 bases. The CDR3 loop reads CSALQGPSSGAFF. As DNA, the CDR3 is TGCAGCGCCCTACAGGGTCCGAGCAGTGGAGCTTTCTTT. The whole variable domain, remainder taken from reference TRBV29-1 and TRBJ1-1, is SAVISQKPSRDICQRGTSLTIQCQVDSQVTMMFWYRQQPGQSLTLIATANQGSEATYESGFVIDKFPISRPNLTFSTLTVSNMSPEDSSIYLCSALQGPSSGAFFGQGTRLTVV.

This clonotype was recorded a few times. V gene TRBV20-1 combines with J gene TRBJ1-2; tentative D call: TRBD1 (5 bases). The CDR3 consists of 15 residues. Germline CDR1 and CDR2: DFQATT and SNEGSKA (reference sequence). The V end was cut by 2 bases, the J end by 3 bases, with 16 bases between. The CDR3 is CSARPSVGADYGYTF. DNA of the CDR3: TGCAGTGCTAGACCATCGGTAGGGGCTGACTATGGCTACACCTTC.

The chain has TRBV7-2 and TRBJ1-1; 8 bases agree with TRBD1. The J segment lost 2 bases and the V segment lost 5 bases, leaving 16 bases of the junction unmatched. The CDR3 contains 18 residues. Germline values: CDR1 SGHTA, CDR2 FQGNSA. The DNA of the CDR3 is TGTGCCAGCAGCATACCTCTCCGGGACAGGAAATTAAACACTGAAGCTTTCTTT. As protein: CASSIPLRDRKLNTEAFF. Combining the CDR3 with reference TRBV7-2 and TRBJ1-1 gives the whole variable domain GAGVSQSPSNKVTEKGKDVELRCDPISGHTALYWYRQSLGQGLEFLIYFQGNSAPDKSGLPSDRFSAERTGGSVSTLTIQRTQQEDSAVYLCASSIPLRDRKLNTEAFFGQGTRLTVV.

This chain links TRBV29-1 with TRBJ2-7; D gene ambiguous. The germline V and J ends were trimmed by 7 bases and 0 bases, with 16 bases remaining between them. CDR3 length equals 14 residues. Looked up from germline, CDR1 is SQVTM and CDR2 is ANQGSEA. Here the CDR3 DNA reads TGCAGCGCCTCCGACTCCTCGAGCTCCTACGAGCAGTACTTC. Translating gives CSASDSSSSYEQYF.

This clonotype showed up just a few times. The V call is TRBV27, the J call TRBJ1-2; D is uncertain. The CDR3 spans 15 residues. Germline V gene data show CDR1 as MNHEY and CDR2 as SMNVEV (reference sequence). The germline V and J ends were trimmed by 1 base and 11 bases, with 20 bases remaining between them. In nucleotides, the CDR3 is TGTGCCAGCAGTTTATTCCCCTTTTCGGGGTTAGATTACACCTTC. As protein: CASSLFPFSGLDYTF.

The rearrangement uses TRBV7-6 and TRBJ1-2; possibly TRBD1 for D (5 bases). Germline V CDR1 and CDR2: SGHVS, FNYEAQ. V was clipped by 5 bases and J by 8 bases, with 15 bases between them. There are 13 residues in the CDR3. CDR3 protein: CASSPAAGKGYTF. The CDR3 bases are TGTGCCAGCAGCCCCGCGGCAGGGAAGGGCTACACCTTC.

This sequence joins TRBV7-6 and TRBJ2-6, with D uncertain. Looked up from germline, CDR1 is SGHVS and CDR2 is FNYEAQ. CDR3 length: 17 amino acids. The V and J ends lost 1 base and 0 bases respectively, with 10 bases between them. CDR3 amino acids: CASSLGSVNSGANVLTF. The CDR3 bases are TGTGCCAGCAGCTTAGGATCAGTAAACTCTGGGGCCAACGTCCTGACTTTC.

The chain carries TRBV4-1 and TRBJ2-7, with TRBD2 matching over 9 bases. The J call may be wrong; the DNA end is better matched by TRBJ2-5. CDR1 and CDR2 from the germline V gene are MGHRA and YSYEKL. The CDR3 is 17 residues long. The CDR3 DNA reads as TGCGCCAGCAGCCCCCGTGGGCTAGCGGGGCGGGAGGAGACCCAGTACTTC. This encodes CASSPRGLAGREETQYF.

The gene calls are TRBV7-9 and TRBJ1-6; D unresolved. The CDR3 extends over 14 amino acids. Germline CDR1 SEHNR, CDR2 FQNEAQ (reference sequence). Trimming pared 3 bases from V and 2 bases from J, leaving 5 bases between. This CDR3 reads CASSFATYNSPLHF. As DNA, the CDR3 is TGTGCCAGCAGCTTTGCCACCTATAATTCACCCCTCCACTTT.

CDR3 loop: CASSLGTAAETQYF. In DNA form, the CDR3 reads TGTGCCAGCAGCTTGGGGACCGCCGCGGAGACCCAGTACTTC. The chain links TRBV5-5 to TRBJ2-5; no reliable D call. CDR3 length: 14 residues. Trimming took off 0 bases at V and 5 bases at J, with 11 bases between the two ends. Germline values: CDR1 SGHKS, CDR2 YYEKEE (reference sequence).

This clonotype was seen many times. This chain joins TRBV29-1 and TRBJ2-7; D is uncertain. CDR1 and CDR2 from the germline V gene are SQVTM and ANQGSEA. The CDR3 runs to 13 residues. Trimming pared 4 bases from V and 5 bases from J, leaving 15 bases between. CDR3 sequence: CSVGMVIRDEQYF. In DNA, the CDR3 is TGCAGCGTTGGCATGGTGATTAGGGACGAGCAGTACTTC.

CDR3 DNA sequence: TGCAGTGCTAGAGATGGGACCGTTAAAAACATTCAGTACTTC. This sequence encodes CSARDGTVKNIQYF. The chain joins TRBV20-1 to TRBJ2-4; D could derive from TRBD1 or TRBD2 (5 bases each). The germline V gene has CDR1 DFQATT and CDR2 SNEGSKA (reference sequence). The CDR3 spans 14 residues. V was cut by 0 bases and J by 4 bases, with 10 bases left in between.

The V call is TRBV7-8, the J call TRBJ2-7, with 7 bases lining up with TRBD2. Germline V gene sequence: CDR1 SGHVS, CDR2 FQNEAQ. CDR3 size: 14 residues. The V gene end was trimmed by 5 bases and the J gene end by 4 bases; junction bases not matched to a gene: 8. The CDR3 loop reads CASSSMRGRYEQYF. CDR3 bases: TGTGCCAGCAGCAGCATGCGGGGGAGGTACGAGCAGTACTTC.

This clonotype has a handful of counts. This chain joins TRBV27 and TRBJ2-4; D is undetermined. The CDR3 totals 15 residues. Germline V lookup: CDR1 MNHEY, CDR2 SMNVEV (reference sequence). V was cut by 4 bases and J by 0 bases, with 10 bases left in between. The CDR3 loop reads CASSWHRLAKNIQYF. CDR3 DNA: TGTGCCAGCAGTTGGCATAGACTAGCCAAAAACATTCAGTACTTC.

The chain uses TRBV12-3 or TRBV12-4 and TRBJ2-1, with 8 bases matching TRBD2. Germline trimming cut 7 bases from V and 5 bases from J; bases unmatched to any gene: 7. CDR3 length: 14 amino acids. The CDR3 DNA reads TGTGCCAGCACCGAACTAGCGGCGGACAATGAGCAGTTCTTC. Translated, it gives CASTELAADNEQFF.

CDR3 bases: TGCGCCAGCAGCACGGGACAGAATGCGTCACCCCTCCACTTT. Protein: CASSTGQNASPLHF. The chain has TRBV5-1 and TRBJ1-6; 7 nucleotides line up with TRBD1. Germline trimming cut 4 bases from V and 10 bases from J; bases unmatched to any gene: 8. This CDR3 comprises 14 residues. The V gene's germline CDR1 is SGHRS and CDR2 YFSETQ.

A word on this clonotype: One junction end disagrees with the germline gene, perhaps due to a read error. The CDR3 DNA reads as TGCAGTGCTCCCCGGGACACAGATGCGCAGTATTTT. This codes for CSAPRDTDAQYF. V usage is TRBV20-1 and J usage is TRBJ2-3, with D tentatively TRBD1 (6 bases). This CDR3 has 12 residues. In germline, CDR1 is DFQATT, CDR2 SNEGSKA (reference sequence).